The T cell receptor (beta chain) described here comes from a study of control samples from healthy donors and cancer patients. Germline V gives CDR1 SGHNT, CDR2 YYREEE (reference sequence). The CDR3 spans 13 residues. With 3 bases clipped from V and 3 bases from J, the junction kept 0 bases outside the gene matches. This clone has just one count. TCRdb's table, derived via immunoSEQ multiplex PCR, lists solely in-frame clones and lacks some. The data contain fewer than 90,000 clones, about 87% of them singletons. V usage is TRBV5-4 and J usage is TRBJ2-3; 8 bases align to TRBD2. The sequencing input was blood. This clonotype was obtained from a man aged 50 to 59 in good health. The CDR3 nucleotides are TGTGCCAGCAGCTCGGGGGGGACAGATACGCAGTATTTT. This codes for CASSSGGTDTQYF.